Shown below are 20 T cell receptor beta chains from a single sample sequenced in a study of blood T cell repertoires in COVID-19. Produced via immunoSEQ multiplex PCR; TCRdb's table is partial and in-frame only. The data hold around 170,000 clones, with 70% to 90% observed a single time. The sample comprised peripheral blood. The receptor set was obtained from a man aged 45-65 years with active or convalescent COVID-19.

The rearrangement uses TRBV3-1 (or the pseudogene TRBV3-2) and TRBJ1-1; 9 bases agree with TRBD1. The CDR3 is 13 amino acids. The germline CDR1 and CDR2 sequences are LGHDT and YNNKEL (reference sequence). Trimming removed 11 bases from V and 3 bases from J; junction bases left unmatched: 7. CDR3 in amino acids: CAAGGQGYTEAFF. The CDR3, as DNA: TGTGCCGCGGGGGGACAGGGATACACTGAAGCTTTCTTT.

The gene calls are TRBV5-1 and TRBJ2-3; D unclear. The CDR3 totals 13 residues. Germline V lookup: CDR1 SGHRS, CDR2 YFSETQ. V lost 3 bases and J 0 bases, leaving 5 bases between the germline ends. CDR3 amino acids: CASSYLSTDTQYF. For the CDR3, the DNA is TGCGCCAGCAGCTATCTAAGCACAGATACGCAGTATTTT.

The chain couples TRBV27 to TRBJ1-6, with 9 bases matching TRBD1. J was trimmed by 7 bases and V by 6 bases; bases with no gene match: 4. The CDR3 is made up of 14 amino acids. CDR1 and CDR2 (germline): MNHEY, SMNVEV (reference sequence). In DNA, the CDR3 is TGTGCCAGCAGCAAACAGGGGGCGAATTCACCCCTCCACTTT. Residues: CASSKQGANSPLHF.

The rearrangement links TRBV19 to TRBJ1-1; 9 bases line up with TRBD1. The V and J ends lost 5 bases and 10 bases, in that order; junction bases with no gene match: 8. Germline V gene data show CDR1 as LNHDA and CDR2 as SQIVND (reference sequence). The CDR3 loop spans 13 amino acids. DNA of the CDR3: TGTGCCAGTAGTGTCGGACAGGGGAGTTCAGCTTTCTTT. Translating it yields CASSVGQGSSAFF.

CDR3 in amino acids: CASSFLTGTEAFF. DNA for the CDR3: TGTGCCAGCAGCTTTTTGACAGGGACTGAAGCTTTCTTT. The chain recombines TRBV7-3 with TRBJ1-1; 7 bases match TRBD1. Germline lookup yields CDR1 SGHTA and CDR2 FQGTGA. The CDR3 sequence is 13 residues long. Trimming at V came to 3 bases and at J to 5 bases, leaving 3 bases not matched to a gene.

This clone came up a few times. V and J are TRBV3-1 (or the pseudogene TRBV3-2) and TRBJ2-2, with a tentative D call TRBD1 (5 bases). This CDR3 comprises 15 residues. V shed 0 bases and J shed 5 bases, with 10 bases lying between them. Germline values: CDR1 LGHDT, CDR2 YNNKEL (reference sequence). DNA for the CDR3: TGTGCCAGCAGCCAAGAGGTAGCAGGGACCGGGGAGCTGTTTTTT. The encoded protein is CASSQEVAGTGELFF.

This sequence joins TRBV19 and TRBJ2-5; 8 bases match TRBD1. The CDR3 extends over 14 amino acids. Trimming took 10 bases from V and 5 from J; bases not matched to a gene: 12. Germline V gene sequence: CDR1 LNHDA, CDR2 SQIVND (reference sequence). CDR3 amino acids: CAKTGEKRRETQYF. CDR3 sequence (DNA): TGTGCCAAGACAGGGGAAAAAAGACGCGAGACCCAGTACTTC.

The chain recombines TRBV3-1 (or the pseudogene TRBV3-2) with TRBJ1-4, with D perhaps matching TRBD1 (6 bases). V lost 0 bases and J 15 bases, leaving 20 bases between the germline ends. This CDR3 is 15 amino acids long. Germline CDR1 LGHDT, CDR2 YNNKEL (reference sequence). The CDR3 spells CASSQDFGRGGSMFF. The DNA for the CDR3 is TGTGCCAGCAGCCAAGATTTTGGGAGGGGGGGTTCGATGTTTTTT.

The chain recombines TRBV5-1 with TRBJ1-5, with 9 positions matching TRBD1. The V gene's germline CDR1 is SGHRS and CDR2 YFSETQ. The length of the CDR3 is 15 residues. Trimming at V came to 0 bases and at J to 6 bases, leaving 4 bases not matched to a gene. The chain's CDR3 is CASSLGQGDGQPQHF. Written as DNA, the CDR3 is TGCGCCAGCAGCTTGGGACAGGGGGACGGTCAGCCCCAGCATTTT.

The chain joins TRBV21-1 to TRBJ1-5; the table gives TRBD1 as D, unverified against the DNA. TRBV21-1 is given as a pseudogene. CDR3 length: 16 amino acids. Here the CDR3 DNA reads TGTGCCAGCAGCCCCGGTGGGCCGGTTGGCAATCAGCCCCAGCATTTT. Protein product: CASSPGGPVGNQPQHF.

This chain links TRBV29-1 with TRBJ2-1, with 7 bases matching TRBD2. The CDR3 sequence is 14 residues long. With 7 bases clipped from V and 4 bases from J, the junction kept 10 bases outside the gene matches. The germline gives CDR1 SQVTM, CDR2 ANQGSEA. CDR3 residues: CSGTTSARYNEQFF. In nucleotides, the CDR3 is TGCAGCGGCACAACTAGCGCCAGATACAATGAGCAGTTCTTC.

This clone was recorded once. The CDR3 nucleotides read TGTGCCAGCAGCTTGACAGGCTACACTGAAGCTTTCTTT. This gives the protein CASSLTGYTEAFF. The rearrangement links TRBV11-2 to TRBJ1-1, with D possibly TRBD1 on 6 matching bases. Germline CDR1 is SGHAT and CDR2 is FQNNGV. The CDR3 is made up of 13 amino acids. Trimming pared 3 bases from V and 3 bases from J, leaving 8 bases between.

About this clone itself: The sample contains more than one DNA sequence encoding this CDR3. The chain recombines TRBV18 with TRBJ1-2; TRBD1 is a possible D gene (5 bases). The CDR3 consists of 13 residues. CDR1 and CDR2 from the germline V gene are KGHSH and LQKENI. The V and J ends lost 6 bases and 6 bases respectively, with 14 bases between them. CDR3 loop: CASSLDSFDGYTF. The CDR3 DNA reads TGTGCCAGCTCGCTCGACAGTTTCGATGGCTACACCTTC.

This sequence joins TRBV7-6 and TRBJ2-1; 10 bases are shared with TRBD2. Trimming removed 5 bases from V and 2 bases from J; junction bases left unmatched: 6. There are 16 residues in the CDR3. Germline V CDR1 and CDR2: SGHVS, FNYEAQ. The CDR3 loop reads CASSTTGLATYNEQFF. The CDR3 DNA reads as TGTGCCAGCAGCACTACGGGACTAGCGACCTACAATGAGCAGTTCTTC.

This chain links TRBV7-9 with TRBJ2-3; 11 positions match TRBD2. From germline, CDR1 is SEHNR and CDR2 FQNEAQ (reference sequence). V dropped 5 bases and J dropped 0; count of bases not matched to a gene: 7. CDR3 size: 17 residues. The CDR3 loop reads CASSPRVAGGSTDTQYF. CDR3 coding DNA: TGTGCCAGCAGCCCCAGGGTAGCGGGAGGGAGCACAGATACGCAGTATTTT.

The chain recombines TRBV30 with TRBJ1-3; D not resolved. This CDR3 region has 14 residues. Germline CDR1 GTSNPN, CDR2 SVGIG (reference sequence). The ends were cut back, 1 base at V and 4 bases at J, with 11 bases in the middle. The chain's CDR3 is CAWSGGLGGNTIYF. CDR3 nucleotide sequence: TGTGCCTGGAGTGGAGGCCTCGGGGGAAACACCATATATTTT.

The chain couples TRBV28 to TRBJ1-2, with 9 bases aligning to TRBD1. The germline V gene encodes CDR1 MDHEN and CDR2 SYDVKM. The CDR3 spans 14 residues. The junction had 5 bases not matched to a gene; V was cut back by 6 bases and J by 3 bases. The CDR3 DNA sequence: TGTGCCAGCAGGGAGACAGGGGGTGACTATGGCTACACCTTC. Amino acids: CASRETGGDYGYTF.

This chain connects TRBV28 to TRBJ2-7; D is possibly TRBD2 (7 bases). Trimming removed 8 bases from V and 6 bases from J, with 17 bases in between. The CDR3 is made up of 13 amino acids. The V gene's germline CDR1 is MDHEN and CDR2 SYDVKM. CDR3 amino acids: CASVVAGAFEQYF. The CDR3 DNA sequence: TGTGCCAGCGTAGTTGCGGGGGCTTTCGAGCAGTACTTC.

The chain uses TRBV9 and TRBJ2-1; D is unclear. Germline V gives CDR1 SGDLS, CDR2 YYNGEE. V was shortened by 4 bases and J by 6 bases, with 14 bases between the two germline ends. There are 14 residues in the CDR3. The CDR3 DNA follows: TGTGCCAGCAGCATTGGCCTAGTGGGCAATGAGCAGTTCTTC. Translating gives CASSIGLVGNEQFF.

This chain connects TRBV13 to TRBJ2-7, with 12 nucleotides matching TRBD2. V shed 5 bases and J 7 bases; nucleotides not matched to a gene: 9. The V gene's germline CDR1 is PRHDT and CDR2 FYEKMQ (reference sequence). This CDR3 has 15 residues. As DNA, the CDR3 is TGTGCCAGCAGCCTCACCGGGACTAGCGGGCGGGAGCAGTACTTC. This codes for CASSLTGTSGREQYF.